These 25 T cell receptor beta chains were all obtained from the same sample, sequenced in a study of HIV-infected patients and healthy controls (dated 2014 in TCRdb). Since whole blood was used without any cell fractionation, the repertoire reflected all peripheral T cells in unsorted form. The library was built by means of 5' RACE. Sequenced on an Illumina MiSeq. Roughly 0.55 ug RNA was reverse transcribed with SuperScript III using primers against the alpha and beta constant regions. Alpha and beta chain libraries were generated separately via chain-specific third strand synthesis with multiplexing indices. In TCRdb, the public reads were trimmed at Q25 with fastp and aligned with MiXCR, with productive beta chains retained. Every CDR3 protein is listed once, alongside the most common genes and DNA of its rows. A total of some 10,000 distinct CDR3 sequences appear in this sample, approximately 7% of them only once. Roughly 35% of the sample rests with the top ten.

Sequenced material: blood, taken before antiretroviral therapy. Every receptor here comes from an adult with HIV infection.

This rearrangement joins TRBV7-3 to TRBJ1-4, with D unclear. Germline CDR1 SGHTA, CDR2 FQGTGA. Deletions cut 1 base from V and 7 bases from J, with 4 bases between. This CDR3 region has 12 residues. The CDR3 reads CASSLSPEKLFF. As DNA, the CDR3 is TGTGCCAGCAGCTTAAGTCCTGAAAAACTGTTTTTT. Full variable domain (remainder filled in from reference TRBV7-3 and TRBJ1-4): GAGVSQTPSNKVTEKGKYVELRCDPISGHTALYWYRQSLGQGPEFLIYFQGTGAADDSGLPNDRFFAVRPEGSVSTLKIQRTERGDSAVYLCASSLSPEKLFFGSGTQLSVL.

The chain uses TRBV5-6 and TRBJ2-1; 12 nucleotides agree with TRBD1. Germline CDR1 SGHDT, CDR2 YYEEEE. The CDR3 loop spans 15 amino acids. Germline trimming cut 3 bases from V and 7 bases from J; bases unmatched to any gene: 5. CDR3 DNA sequence: TGTGCCAGCAGCTCCTGGGACAGGGGGCTTAATGAGCAGTTCTTC. The encoded protein is CASSSWDRGLNEQFF.

The table lists this clonotype with a few counts. CDR3 sequence: CATRVAGEGDTQYF. The CDR3, as DNA: TGTGCCACACGGGTAGCGGGAGAGGGAGATACGCAGTATTTT. V usage is TRBV2 and J usage is TRBJ2-3, with 9 bases aligning to TRBD2. CDR1 and CDR2 (germline): SNHLY, FYNNEI. With V trimmed by 10 bases and J by 5 bases, 10 bases remained unmatched. The CDR3 length is 14 residues.

This clonotype was observed at least ten times. The chain carries TRBV7-2 and TRBJ2-7; D possibly matches TRBD1 or TRBD2 (6 bases each). V shed 0 bases and J shed 3 bases, with 12 bases lying between them. Germline assignment: CDR1 SGHTA and CDR2 FQGNSA. This CDR3 comprises 15 residues. CDR3 in DNA: TGTGCCAGCAGCTTAGCGGGGGGCCGGGGCTACGAGCAGTACTTC. It is translated as CASSLAGGRGYEQYF.

Only a few counts were recorded for this clonotype. V gene TRBV5-1 combines with J gene TRBJ2-5; D remains unclear. Germline-derived CDR1 and CDR2 are SGHRS and YFSETQ. V lost 1 base to trimming and J lost 3 bases, with 10 bases between them. The CDR3 contains 14 residues. The CDR3 sequence is CASSLKGPKETQYF. CDR3 bases: TGCGCCAGCAGCTTGAAGGGTCCCAAAGAGACCCAGTACTTC.

This clonotype appeared many times. V usage is TRBV20-1 and J usage is TRBJ1-2; TRBD1 is a possible D gene (6 bases). V dropped 5 bases and J dropped 8 bases, with 21 bases sitting between them. The CDR3 has 14 amino acids. In germline, CDR1 is DFQATT, CDR2 SNEGSKA (reference sequence). In DNA, the CDR3 is TGCAGTGCTTCAACGCCGCACAGGGCGAGAGGCTACACCTTC. Protein sequence: CSASTPHRARGYTF.

This clonotype has ten or more counts. The gene calls are TRBV9 and TRBJ2-3; 13 nucleotides agree with TRBD2. This CDR3 comprises 16 residues. V was pared by 2 bases and J by 3 bases, with 3 bases of the junction left unmatched. Germline V gene data show CDR1 as SGDLS and CDR2 as YYNGEE. The chain's CDR3 is CASSVSGLAGTDTQYF. CDR3 DNA sequence: TGTGCCAGCAGCGTTTCGGGACTAGCGGGGACAGATACGCAGTATTTT.

This clonotype was seen a few times. The genes are TRBV18 and TRBJ1-1; 11 bases match TRBD1. Per germline, CDR1 KGHSH and CDR2 LQKENI. The J segment lost 4 bases and the V segment lost 0 bases, leaving 4 bases of the junction unmatched. CDR3 size: 16 residues. The CDR3 sequence is CASSPPDRGLGTEAFF. CDR3 sequence (DNA): TGTGCCAGCTCACCACCGGACAGGGGGCTCGGCACTGAAGCTTTCTTT. The full variable domain, completed using reference TRBV18 and TRBJ1-1, is NAGVMQNPRHLVRRRGQEARLRCSPMKGHSHVYWYRQLPEEGLKFMVYLQKENIIDESGMPKERFSAEFPKEGPSILRIQQVVRGDSAAYFCASSPPDRGLGTEAFFGQGTRLTVV.

This clonotype was picked up one time. This chain uses TRBV6-5 with TRBJ2-1; 11 nucleotides agree with TRBD2. Germline CDR1 MNHEY, CDR2 SVGAGI. Trimming at V came to 6 bases and at J to 7 bases, leaving 8 bases not matched to a gene. The CDR3 loop spans 15 amino acids. DNA for the CDR3: TGTGCCAGCAGCTTCACTAGCGGGGGACTGAATGAGCAGTTCTTC. This translates into CASSFTSGGLNEQFF.

In its sample, this clonotype was seen many times. The rearrangement joins TRBV12-3 or TRBV12-4 to TRBJ1-5; D perhaps matches TRBD1 (6 bases). The ends were cut back, 3 bases at V and 6 bases at J, with 15 bases in the middle. There are 15 residues in the CDR3. CDR3: CASSFGQGLAQPQHF. The DNA for the CDR3 is TGTGCCAGCAGTTTTGGTCAGGGGCTTGCTCAGCCCCAGCATTTT.

This clonotype was seen repeatedly, ten times or more. This sequence joins TRBV7-8 and TRBJ2-1; 7 nucleotides agree with TRBD2. Trimming took 2 bases from V and 5 from J; bases not matched to a gene: 18. The CDR3 totals 19 residues. Germline CDR1 reads SGHVS; CDR2 reads FQNEAQ. CDR3 DNA sequence: TGTGCCAGCAGCTTAAGGCATAGGGCAGGGAGGGTTCTTAACAATGAGCAGTTCTTC. Translated: CASSLRHRAGRVLNNEQFF.

This clonotype was detected many times. The V gene is TRBV5-1, the J gene TRBJ1-4; the match to TRBD1 covers 7 bases. The germline CDR1 and CDR2 sequences are SGHRS and YFSETQ. The CDR3 covers 16 residues. V shed 4 bases, J shed 8 bases, and the junction held 14 bases outside the gene matches. CDR3 nucleotide sequence: TGCGCCAGCAGCGTGACTACAGGGGCGTCACAGGAAAAACTGTTTTTT. This gives the protein CASSVTTGASQEKLFF. Drawing the rest from reference TRBV5-1 and TRBJ1-4, the complete variable domain is KAGVTQTPRYLIKTRGQQVTLSCSPISGHRSVSWYQQTPGQGLQFLFEYFSETQRNKGNFPGRFSGRQFSNSRSEMNVSTLELGDSALYLCASSVTTGASQEKLFFGSGTQLSVL.

V usage is TRBV30 and J usage is TRBJ2-3, with no clear D. The CDR3 sequence is 13 residues long. Trimming removed 5 bases at V and 6 bases at J, with 15 bases between. The germline gives CDR1 GTSNPN, CDR2 SVGIG (reference sequence). For the CDR3, the DNA is TGTGCCTGGGTCCCCGGTCGTGGCGATACGCAGTATTTT. Translating it yields CAWVPGRGDTQYF.

This clonotype qualifies as medium-sized. The genes are TRBV5-1 and TRBJ2-7; D possibly corresponds to TRBD2 (6 bases). The CDR3 totals 14 residues. V was trimmed by 5 bases and J by 2 bases, leaving 14 bases between them. Per the germline V gene, CDR1 is SGHRS and CDR2 is YFSETQ. The CDR3 DNA reads as TGCGCCAGCAGTTACGGAGGGCAGGCCTACGAGCAGTACTTC. Protein product: CASSYGGQAYEQYF.

This clonotype came up many times. This rearrangement joins TRBV12-3 or TRBV12-4 to TRBJ2-7; D remains ambiguous. The CDR3 contains 12 residues. The V end was cut by 5 bases, the J end by 3 bases, with 8 bases between. CDR3 sequence: CASSPGLYEQYF. The CDR3 DNA reads TGTGCCAGCAGTCCCGGGCTCTACGAGCAGTACTTC.

The sample holds many counts of this clonotype. The chain recombines TRBV20-1 with TRBJ2-1; TRBD2 aligns across 8 bases. V trimming: 1 base; J trimming: 0 bases; junction bases outside the gene matches: 2. Germline values: CDR1 DFQATT, CDR2 SNEGSKA (reference sequence). This CDR3 has 15 amino acids. The CDR3 DNA is TGCAGTGCTAGAGGCGGGGGGAGCTCCTACAATGAGCAGTTCTTC. Translation: CSARGGGSSYNEQFF.

This clonotype was seen at least ten times. The chain carries TRBV10-3 and TRBJ2-7, with D perhaps TRBD1 (6 bases). Trimming left V 6 bases short and J 6 bases short, with 12 bases between. The CDR3 totals 12 residues. In germline, CDR1 is ENHRY, CDR2 SYGVKD. This chain's CDR3 is CAISQDSPEQYF. CDR3 DNA sequence: TGTGCCATCAGCCAGGACAGCCCCGAGCAGTACTTC.

This clonotype was counted ten times or more. The V gene is TRBV7-6, the J gene TRBJ2-3; 8 bases map to TRBD2. Trimming removed 1 base from V and 5 bases from J; junction bases left unmatched: 8. Germline CDR1 is SGHVS and CDR2 is FNYEAQ. The CDR3 runs to 16 residues. This chain's CDR3 is CASSLGGGGQGDTQYF. CDR3 coding DNA: TGTGCCAGCAGCTTAGGCGGCGGGGGGCAGGGAGATACGCAGTATTTT.

This clonotype was found a few times. The chain has TRBV4-1 and TRBJ2-5; 11 bases align to TRBD2. CDR1 is MGHRA and CDR2 is YSYEKL in the germline V gene. The V gene end was trimmed by 1 base and the J gene end by 5 bases; junction bases not matched to a gene: 6. The CDR3 totals 16 residues. The CDR3 DNA reads TGCGCCAGCAGCCAAGGGCGACTAGCGGGGAGTGAGACCCAGTACTTC. Residues: CASSQGRLAGSETQYF.

This clonotype has ten or more counts. This chain uses TRBV7-3 with TRBJ2-3; either TRBD1 or TRBD2 may supply D (5 bases each). V was clipped by 5 bases and J by 5 bases, with 20 bases between them. The germline CDR1 and CDR2 sequences are SGHTA and FQGTGA. The CDR3 is 16 residues long. The CDR3 region is CASSPRGAELGDTQYF. CDR3 sequence (DNA): TGTGCCAGCAGCCCAAGGGGAGCGGAATTAGGAGATACGCAGTATTTT.

This clonotype was detected many times. This chain connects TRBV20-1 to TRBJ2-5; 9 bases match TRBD2. The germline CDR1 and CDR2 sequences are DFQATT and SNEGSKA (reference sequence). This CDR3 region has 14 residues. V was pared by 7 bases and J by 5 bases, with 11 bases of the junction left unmatched. Here the CDR3 DNA reads TGCAGTGTTCCGCCGACTAGCGGAGGGGAGACCCAGTACTTC. It specifies CSVPPTSGGETQYF.

This clonotype was seen many times. The chain uses TRBV7-3 and TRBJ2-1; 8 bases line up with TRBD2. The J segment lost 1 base and the V segment lost 5 bases, leaving 4 bases of the junction unmatched. This CDR3 has 15 residues. Germline V gene lookup returns CDR1 SGHTA and CDR2 FQGTGA. The CDR3 nucleotides are TGTGCCAGCAGCATCACTAGCGGTTCCTACAATGAGCAGTTCTTC. Translation: CASSITSGSYNEQFF.

Many counts were recorded for this clonotype. This chain connects TRBV9 to TRBJ1-4, with 8 nucleotides matching TRBD1. The ends lost 0 bases at V and 8 bases at J; junction bases unmatched: 6. The CDR3 has 15 residues. The germline CDR1 and CDR2 sequences are SGDLS and YYNGEE. The CDR3 loop reads CASSVDGTGGEKLFF. The CDR3 bases are TGTGCCAGCAGCGTAGACGGGACAGGAGGAGAAAAACTGTTTTTT.

At least ten counts were recorded for this clonotype. V is TRBV2 and J is TRBJ2-3; 8 bases are a match to TRBD1. Per the germline V gene, CDR1 is SNHLY and CDR2 is FYNNEI. The CDR3 has 13 residues. V lost 5 bases to trimming and J lost 6 bases; unmatched junction nucleotides: 4. CDR3 residues: CASSTQGADTQYF. The CDR3 DNA reads TGTGCCAGCAGTACCCAGGGGGCGGATACGCAGTATTTT. The full variable domain, completed using reference TRBV2 and TRBJ2-3, is EPEVTQTPSHQVTQMGQEVILRCVPISNHLYFYWYRQILGQKVEFLVSFYNNEISEKSEIFDDQFSVERPDGSNFTLKIRSTKLEDSAMYFCASSTQGADTQYFGPGTRLTVL.

This clonotype is labeled medium-sized (0.01 to 0.1%). The chain joins TRBV2 to TRBJ2-1; D is undetermined. The CDR3 runs 16 residues. Trimming stripped 3 bases from V and 9 bases from J, with 21 bases between. Germline CDR1 and CDR2: SNHLY and FYNNEI. The CDR3 loop is CASSDNRYRPIGEQFF. CDR3 sequence (DNA): TGTGCCAGCAGTGACAACCGCTATAGGCCAATCGGTGAGCAGTTCTTC.